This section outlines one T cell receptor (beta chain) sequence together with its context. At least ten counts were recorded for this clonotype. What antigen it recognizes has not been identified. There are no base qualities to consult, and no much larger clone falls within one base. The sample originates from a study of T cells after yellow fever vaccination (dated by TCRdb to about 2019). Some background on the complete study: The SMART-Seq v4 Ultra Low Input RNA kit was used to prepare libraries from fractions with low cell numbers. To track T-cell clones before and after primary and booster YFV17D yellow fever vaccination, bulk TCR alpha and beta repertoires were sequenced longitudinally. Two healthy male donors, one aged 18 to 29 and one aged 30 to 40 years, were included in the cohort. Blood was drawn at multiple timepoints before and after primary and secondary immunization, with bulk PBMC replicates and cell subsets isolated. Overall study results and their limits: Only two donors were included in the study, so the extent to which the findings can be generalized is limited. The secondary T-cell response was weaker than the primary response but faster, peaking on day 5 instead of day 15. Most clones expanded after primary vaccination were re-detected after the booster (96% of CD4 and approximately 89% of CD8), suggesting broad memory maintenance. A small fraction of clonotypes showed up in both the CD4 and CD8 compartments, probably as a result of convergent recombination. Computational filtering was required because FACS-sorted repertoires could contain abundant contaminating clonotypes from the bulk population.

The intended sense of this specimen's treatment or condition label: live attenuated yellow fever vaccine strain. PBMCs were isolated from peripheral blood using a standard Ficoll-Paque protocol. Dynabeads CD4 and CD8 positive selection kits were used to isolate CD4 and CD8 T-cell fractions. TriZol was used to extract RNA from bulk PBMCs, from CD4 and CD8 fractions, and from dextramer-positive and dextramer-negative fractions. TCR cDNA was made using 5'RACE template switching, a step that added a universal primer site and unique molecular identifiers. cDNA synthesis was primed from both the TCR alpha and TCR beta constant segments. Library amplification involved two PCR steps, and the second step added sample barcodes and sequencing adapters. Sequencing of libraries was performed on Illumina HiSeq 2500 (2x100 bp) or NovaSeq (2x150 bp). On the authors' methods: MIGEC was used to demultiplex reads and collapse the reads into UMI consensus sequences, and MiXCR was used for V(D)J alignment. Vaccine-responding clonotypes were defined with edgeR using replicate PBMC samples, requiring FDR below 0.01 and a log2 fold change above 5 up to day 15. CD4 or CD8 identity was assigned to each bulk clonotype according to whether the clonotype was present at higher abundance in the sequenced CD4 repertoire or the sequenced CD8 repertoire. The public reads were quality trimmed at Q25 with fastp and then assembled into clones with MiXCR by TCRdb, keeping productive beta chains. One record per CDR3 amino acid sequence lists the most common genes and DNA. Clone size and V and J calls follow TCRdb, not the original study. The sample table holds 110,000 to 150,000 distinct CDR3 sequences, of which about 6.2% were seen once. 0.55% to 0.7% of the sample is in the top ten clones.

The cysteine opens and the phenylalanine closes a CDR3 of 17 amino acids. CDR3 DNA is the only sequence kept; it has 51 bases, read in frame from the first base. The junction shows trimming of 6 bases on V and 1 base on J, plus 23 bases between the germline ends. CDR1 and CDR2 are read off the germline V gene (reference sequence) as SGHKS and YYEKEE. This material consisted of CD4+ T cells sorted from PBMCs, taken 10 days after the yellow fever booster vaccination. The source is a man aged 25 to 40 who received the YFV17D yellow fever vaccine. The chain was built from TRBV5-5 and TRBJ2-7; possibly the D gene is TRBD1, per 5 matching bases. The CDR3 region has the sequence CASNGAEPYTDSYEQYF. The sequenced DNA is TGTGCCAGCAATGGGGCAGAACCTTACACCGATTCCTACGAGCAGTACTTC.